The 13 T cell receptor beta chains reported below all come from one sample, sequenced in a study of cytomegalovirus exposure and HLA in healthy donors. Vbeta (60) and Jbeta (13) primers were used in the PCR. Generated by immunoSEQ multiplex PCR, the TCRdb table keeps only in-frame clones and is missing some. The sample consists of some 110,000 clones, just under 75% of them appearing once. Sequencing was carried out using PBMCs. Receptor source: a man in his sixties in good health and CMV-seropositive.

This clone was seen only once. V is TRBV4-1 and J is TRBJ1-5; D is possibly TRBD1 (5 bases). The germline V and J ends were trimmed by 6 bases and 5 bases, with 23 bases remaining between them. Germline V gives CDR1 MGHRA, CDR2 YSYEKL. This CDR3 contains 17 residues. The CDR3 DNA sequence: TGCGCCAGCAGTCTAAACAGGATTCCCGGCGCCGATCAGCCCCAGCATTTT. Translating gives CASSLNRIPGADQPQHF.

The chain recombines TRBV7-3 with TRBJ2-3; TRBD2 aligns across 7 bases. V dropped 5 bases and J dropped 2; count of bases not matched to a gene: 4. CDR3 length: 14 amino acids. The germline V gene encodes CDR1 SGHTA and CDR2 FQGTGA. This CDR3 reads CASSETSATDTQYF. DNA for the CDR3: TGTGCCAGCAGCGAAACTAGCGCCACAGATACGCAGTATTTT.

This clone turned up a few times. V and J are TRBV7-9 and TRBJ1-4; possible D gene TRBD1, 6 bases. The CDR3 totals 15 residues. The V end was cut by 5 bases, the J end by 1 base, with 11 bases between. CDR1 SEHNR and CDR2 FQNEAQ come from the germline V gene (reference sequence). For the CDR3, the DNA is TGTGCCAGCAGCCAGGGACATGTAACTAATGAAAAACTGTTTTTT. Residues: CASSQGHVTNEKLFF. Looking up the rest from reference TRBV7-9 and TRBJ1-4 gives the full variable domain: DTGVSQNPRHKITKRGQNVTFRCDPISEHNRLYWYRQTLGQGPEFLTYFQNEAQLEKSRLLSDRFSAERPKGSFSTLEIQRTEQGDSAMYLCASSQGHVTNEKLFFGSGTQLSVL.

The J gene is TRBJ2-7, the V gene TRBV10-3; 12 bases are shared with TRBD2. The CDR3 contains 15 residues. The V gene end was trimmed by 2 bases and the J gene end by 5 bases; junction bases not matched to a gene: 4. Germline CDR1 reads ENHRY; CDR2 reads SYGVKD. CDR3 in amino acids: CAISERLAGVDEQYF. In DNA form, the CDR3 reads TGTGCCATCAGTGAGCGACTAGCGGGGGTGGACGAGCAGTACTTC.

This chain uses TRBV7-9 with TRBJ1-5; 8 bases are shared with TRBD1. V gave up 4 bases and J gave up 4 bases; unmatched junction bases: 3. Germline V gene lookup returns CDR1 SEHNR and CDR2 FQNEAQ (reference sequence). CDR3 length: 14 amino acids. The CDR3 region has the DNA TGTGCCAGCAGCTCGACAGGGGCAAATCAGCCCCAGCATTTT. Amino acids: CASSSTGANQPQHF.

For the CDR3, the DNA is TGTGCCAGCAGCTTAATCAGCGATGGTTCACCCCTCCACTTT. As protein: CASSLISDGSPLHF. The chain couples TRBV7-3 to TRBJ1-6; D not resolved. Germline CDR1 reads SGHTA; CDR2 reads FQGTGA. Trimming removed 1 base at V and 9 bases at J, with 10 bases between. There are 14 residues in the CDR3. Using reference TRBV7-3 and TRBJ1-6 for the parts outside the CDR3, the full variable domain is GAGVSQTPSNKVTEKGKYVELRCDPISGHTALYWYRQSLGQGPEFLIYFQGTGAADDSGLPNDRFFAVRPEGSVSTLKIQRTERGDSAVYLCASSLISDGSPLHFGNGTRLTVT.

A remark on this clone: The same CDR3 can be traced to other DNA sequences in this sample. The CDR3 sequence: CASSEAGGDSPLHF. The DNA of the CDR3 is TGTGCCAGCAGTGAAGCGGGAGGTGATTCACCCCTCCACTTT. The chain links TRBV6-1 to TRBJ1-6; no reliable D call. The CDR3 extends over 14 amino acids. V lost 0 bases and J lost 8, with 8 bases in between. In germline, CDR1 is MNHNS, CDR2 SASEGT.

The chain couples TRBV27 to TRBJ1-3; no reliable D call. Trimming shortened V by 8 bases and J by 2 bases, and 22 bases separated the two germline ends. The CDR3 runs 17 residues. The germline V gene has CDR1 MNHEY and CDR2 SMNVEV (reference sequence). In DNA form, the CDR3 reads TGTGCCAGCGACGACAAAGGAGGGCGTAAGGCTGGAAACACCATATATTTT. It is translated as CASDDKGGRKAGNTIYF.

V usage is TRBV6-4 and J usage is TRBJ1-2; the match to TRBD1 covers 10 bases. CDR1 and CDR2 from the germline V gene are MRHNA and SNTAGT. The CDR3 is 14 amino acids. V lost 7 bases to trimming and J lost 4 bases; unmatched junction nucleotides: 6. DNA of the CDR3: TGTGCCAGCATACTACGGGACAGGGGCTATGGCTACACCTTC. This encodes CASILRDRGYGYTF.

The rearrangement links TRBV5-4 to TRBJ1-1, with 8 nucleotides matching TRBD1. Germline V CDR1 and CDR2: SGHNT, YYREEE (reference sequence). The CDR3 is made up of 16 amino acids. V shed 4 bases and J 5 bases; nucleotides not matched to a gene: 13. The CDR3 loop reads CASSVGRGQAWTEAFF. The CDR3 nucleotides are TGTGCCAGCAGCGTGGGCAGGGGGCAGGCGTGGACTGAAGCTTTCTTT.

CDR3 in DNA: TGTGCCAGCAGCTGGGACAGGGTCGACGAGCAGTACTTC. As protein: CASSWDRVDEQYF. V usage is TRBV5-6 and J usage is TRBJ2-7, with 9 bases that match TRBD1. The germline gives CDR1 SGHDT, CDR2 YYEEEE. The CDR3 is 13 residues long. The junction had 3 bases not matched to a gene; V was cut back by 3 bases and J by 5 bases.

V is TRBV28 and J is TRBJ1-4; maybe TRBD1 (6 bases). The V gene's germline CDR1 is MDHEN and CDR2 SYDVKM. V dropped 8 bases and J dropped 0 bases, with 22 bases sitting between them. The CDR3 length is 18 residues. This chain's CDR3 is CASSPQGPATATNEKLFF. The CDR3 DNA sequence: TGTGCCAGCTCCCCCCAGGGGCCGGCTACTGCAACTAATGAAAAACTGTTTTTT.

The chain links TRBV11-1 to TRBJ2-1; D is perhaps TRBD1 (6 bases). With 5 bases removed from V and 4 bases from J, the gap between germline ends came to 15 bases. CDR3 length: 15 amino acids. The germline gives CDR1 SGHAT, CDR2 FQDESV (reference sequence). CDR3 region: CASSPSQGRYNEQFF. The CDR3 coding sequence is TGTGCCAGCAGCCCTTCACAGGGACGATACAATGAGCAGTTCTTC.